The present T cell receptor beta chain was sequenced within a study of cytomegalovirus exposure and HLA in healthy donors. Looked up from germline, CDR1 is SGHTA and CDR2 is FQGNSA. The ends lost 6 bases at V and 10 bases at J; junction bases unmatched: 9. The CDR3 is made up of 13 amino acids. It was with 60 Vbeta and 13 Jbeta primers that the PCR ran. TCRdb's table, derived via immunoSEQ multiplex PCR, lists solely in-frame clones and lacks some. The table shows 150,000 or so clones, with roughly 70% occurring only once. With regard to this clone: No antigen is known for it.

General observations from the study: Productive rates of about 87% or about 30% were seen for most TCR beta V segments in an earlier analysis. An Asian-associated ancestry cluster reportedly showed fewer N-insertions than the approximately 700-donor mean in a later analysis.

The chain joins TRBV7-2 to TRBJ1-1; TRBD1 matches at 9 bases. This clonotype was sampled from a male donor in good health and CMV-seronegative. Sequencing was done on a sample of PBMCs. CDR3 nucleotide sequence: TGTGCCAGCAGACTACAGGGGGCATCTGGAGCTTTCTTT. Translation: CASRLQGASGAFF.